A single sample gave rise to the 16 T cell receptor beta chains below, sequenced in a study of patients and donors after allogeneic stem cell transplantation (dated by TCRdb to about 2020). The protocol used for the library was RT-PCR. The instrument was a NextSeq 550. In-frame beta chains were kept once TCRdb had trimmed the public reads at Q25 with fastp and called clones with MiXCR. All rows with the same CDR3 protein become a single entry with the most common DNA and genes. A total of about 960,000 distinct CDR3 sequences appear in this sample, roughly 17% of them only once. 6% of the sample goes to the ten largest clones. Sequenced: blood, either unsorted or a sorted T cell fraction (not recorded which). Source of these receptors: a human donor who was either an allogeneic HSCT recipient or a stem cell or donor lymphocyte infusion donor (not recorded which). It is not recorded whose cells these are; they may come from a transplant donor.

The CDR3 coding sequence is TGTGCCACCAGTGACCCAAACTACAATGAGCAGTTCTTC. Protein sequence: CATSDPNYNEQFF. The chain recombines TRBV24-1 with TRBJ2-1; D not resolved. The germline CDR1 and CDR2 sequences are KGHDR and SFDVKD. Trimming took off 4 bases at V and 3 bases at J, with 6 bases between the two ends. The CDR3 extends over 13 amino acids.

This clonotype was detected only a few times. The genes are TRBV7-3 and TRBJ2-6, with 10 bases matching TRBD1. Germline CDR1 and CDR2: SGHTA and FQGTGA. J lost 0 bases, V lost 2 bases, and 4 bases had no gene match. This CDR3 is 18 amino acids long. CDR3 nucleotides: TGTGCCAGCAGCTTAGGGACAGGGGCTCTCTCTGGGGCCAACGTCCTGACTTTC. Amino acids: CASSLGTGALSGANVLTF.

The V gene is TRBV5-1, the J gene TRBJ2-5; D gene uncertain. This CDR3 region has 12 residues. The germline CDR1 and CDR2 sequences are SGHRS and YFSETQ. Trimming took off 3 bases at V and 2 bases at J, with 5 bases between the two ends. DNA of the CDR3: TGCGCCAGCAGCTACCAACAAGAGACCCAGTACTTC. Translating it yields CASSYQQETQYF.

In its sample, this clonotype was seen a few times. The rearrangement links TRBV2 to TRBJ1-2; unclear D gene. The V end was cut by 1 base, the J end by 8 bases, with 17 bases between. The V gene's germline CDR1 is SNHLY and CDR2 FYNNEI. This CDR3 is built from 15 residues. CDR3 sequence reads: CASSEVMPNSEGYTF. CDR3 DNA: TGTGCCAGCAGTGAAGTCATGCCAAATTCAGAAGGCTACACCTTC.

This rearrangement joins TRBV9 to TRBJ2-1, with no clear D. The V end was cut by 3 bases, the J end by 0 bases, with 10 bases between. This CDR3 region has 15 residues. Germline CDR1 reads SGDLS; CDR2 reads YYNGEE. This CDR3 is CASSADLSSYNEQFF. CDR3 DNA: TGTGCCAGCAGCGCCGACTTGAGCTCCTACAATGAGCAGTTCTTC.

This chain links TRBV5-6 with TRBJ1-1, with 7 bases matching TRBD1. This CDR3 spans 16 amino acids. From germline, CDR1 is SGHDT and CDR2 YYEEEE. Trimming at V came to 1 base and at J to 4 bases, leaving 10 bases not matched to a gene. The CDR3 DNA reads TGTGCCAGCAGCTTGATGGGACAGATCTCTCGCACTGAAGCTTTCTTT. Translated, it gives CASSLMGQISRTEAFF.

The CDR3 reads CASNRGSNYEQYF. In DNA, the CDR3 is TGCGCCAGCAATAGGGGATCAAACTACGAGCAGTACTTC. The rearrangement links TRBV5-1 to TRBJ2-7, with TRBD1 as a possible D gene (5 bases). The V gene's germline CDR1 is SGHRS and CDR2 YFSETQ. V was pared by 6 bases and J by 3 bases, with 13 bases between. This CDR3 region has 13 residues.

This clonotype was detected only a few times. The chain has TRBV29-1 and TRBJ2-3; TRBD2 aligns across 14 bases. This CDR3 has 16 residues. Germline trimming cut 5 bases from V and 3 bases from J; bases unmatched to any gene: 7. In germline, CDR1 is SQVTM, CDR2 ANQGSEA. The CDR3 is CSVIGTSGGLTDTQYF. The CDR3 nucleotides are TGCAGCGTTATAGGGACTAGCGGGGGCCTGACAGATACGCAGTATTTT.

The genes are TRBV18 and TRBJ1-2, with D possibly matching TRBD1 (5 bases). This CDR3 spans 16 amino acids. The V end lost 0 bases, the J end lost 0 bases, and 11 bases lay between the germline ends. CDR1 and CDR2 from the germline V gene are KGHSH and LQKENI. Here the CDR3 DNA reads TGTGCCAGCTCACCACCGGCCGGGACTGCTAACTATGGCTACACCTTC. Amino acid sequence: CASSPPAGTANYGYTF.

A few counts support this clonotype. The V and J genes are TRBV9 and TRBJ2-1; 9 nucleotides line up with TRBD2. Trimming cost V 0 bases and J 8 bases; bases outside gene matches: 3. The CDR3 is made up of 14 amino acids. CDR1 SGDLS and CDR2 YYNGEE come from the germline V gene. CDR3 in DNA: TGTGCCAGCAGCGTAGCTTGGACTAGCGATGAGCAGTTCTTC. As protein: CASSVAWTSDEQFF.

This clonotype was counted a single time. The chain recombines TRBV2 with TRBJ1-6; the D gene is possibly TRBD1 (6 bases). The CDR3 loop spans 14 amino acids. CDR1 is SNHLY, CDR2 FYNNEI, per germline. Trimming cost V 8 bases and J 5 bases, with 13 bases left between them. CDR3 in amino acids: CASRGQGNNSPLHF. CDR3 in DNA: TGTGCCAGCCGCGGGCAGGGGAATAATTCACCCCTCCACTTT. Variable domain in full (rest from reference TRBV2 and TRBJ1-6): EPEVTQTPSHQVTQMGQEVILRCVPISNHLYFYWYRQILGQKVEFLVSFYNNEISEKSEIFDDQFSVERPDGSNFTLKIRSTKLEDSAMYFCASRGQGNNSPLHFGNGTRLTVT.

This clonotype was counted between two and nine times. In DNA, the CDR3 is TGCAGTGCTAGCCGGCTAAGACTTAGCACAGATACGCAGTATTTT. Its protein is CSASRLRLSTDTQYF. The rearrangement links TRBV20-1 to TRBJ2-3; D is ambiguous. Germline V gene lookup returns CDR1 DFQATT and CDR2 SNEGSKA (reference sequence). V dropped 3 bases and J dropped 0 bases, with 13 bases sitting between them. The CDR3 sequence is 15 residues long.

The CDR3 DNA reads as TGTGCCACCGCCGGGCTAGGGACAAGGACTGAAGCTTTCTTT. Translation gives CATAGLGTRTEAFF. The genes are TRBV10-3 and TRBJ1-1, with a tentative D call TRBD1 (6 bases). The CDR3 extends over 14 amino acids. Trimming took off 10 bases at V and 5 bases at J, with 20 bases between the two ends. Germline CDR1 reads ENHRY; CDR2 reads SYGVKD.

The chain is built from TRBV20-1 and TRBJ2-6; 12 nucleotides agree with TRBD1. CDR1 and CDR2 from the germline V gene are DFQATT and SNEGSKA (reference sequence). The CDR3 totals 17 residues. Unmatched junction bases numbered 5, after V lost 2 bases and J lost 3 bases. The CDR3 is CSARMGTGGVGANVLTF. CDR3 bases: TGCAGTGCTAGAATGGGGACAGGGGGCGTTGGGGCCAACGTCCTGACTTTC.

The chain couples TRBV11-2 to TRBJ2-5, with D tentatively TRBD2 (6 bases). Germline V lookup: CDR1 SGHAT, CDR2 FQNNGV. The CDR3 runs 16 residues. V was clipped by 6 bases and J by 5 bases, with 22 bases between them. CDR3 sequence (DNA): TGTGCCAGCAGTTCTACGCGGGGAGTTATAGCGGAGACCCAGTACTTC. Translation gives CASSSTRGVIAETQYF.

The V call is TRBV11-2, the J call TRBJ2-3; D gene uncertain. V was clipped by 1 base and J by 3 bases, with 11 bases between them. Per germline, CDR1 SGHAT and CDR2 FQNNGV. This CDR3 contains 15 residues. The CDR3 DNA sequence: TGTGCCAGCAGCTTAGTCAACTTCCCGACAGATACGCAGTATTTT. Translation gives CASSLVNFPTDTQYF.